Below are 11 T cell receptor beta chains sequenced from a single sample in a study of CD8+CD57+ T cells in acquired aplastic anemia (dated by TCRdb to 2017 to 2018). The listed sequencing device is Illumina HiSeq 2000. Genomic DNA served as template for TCR beta VDJ combination and CDR3 sequence profiling. In-frame beta chains were kept once TCRdb had trimmed the public reads at Q25 with fastp and called clones with MiXCR. CDR3 protein duplicates are merged, each entry listing the most common genes and DNA. In all, the sample holds approximately 170,000 distinct CDR3 sequences, and approximately 51% of those were seen once. About 2.9% of the sample belongs to the ten largest clones. Expansion of CD8+CD57+ cells had been shown by flow cytometry in the patients chosen for sequencing. The sequenced sample was sorted CD4+, CD8+, or CD8+CD57+ T cells (not recorded which) from PBMCs. Receptors were obtained from a human donor with aplastic anemia.

This clonotype was counted at least ten times. The chain combines TRBV7-2 with TRBJ1-2; D remains ambiguous. V gave up 1 base and J gave up 4 bases, with 7 bases separating them. Germline V gene lookup returns CDR1 SGHTA and CDR2 FQGNSA. This CDR3 has 13 amino acids. CDR3: CASSLEPVYGYTF. CDR3 coding DNA: TGTGCCAGCAGCTTAGAGCCGGTCTATGGCTACACCTTC.

For the CDR3, the DNA is TGCAGCGTTTACCGGGACAGGGGAACCGAGCAGTACTTC. As protein: CSVYRDRGTEQYF. The chain recombines TRBV29-1 with TRBJ2-7; TRBD1 matches 10 bases. With 5 bases clipped from V and 6 bases from J, the junction kept 7 bases outside the gene matches. Germline V gene data show CDR1 as SQVTM and CDR2 as ANQGSEA. CDR3 size: 13 residues.

The rearrangement links TRBV7-9 to TRBJ2-7, with a tentative D call TRBD1 (6 bases). V was shortened by 1 base and J by 2 bases, with 9 bases between the two germline ends. The CDR3 spans 14 residues. Germline loops: CDR1 SEHNR, CDR2 FQNEAQ (reference sequence). The CDR3, as DNA: TGTGCCAGCAGCTTAGGAGGGGGAGCCTACGAGCAGTACTTC. It specifies CASSLGGGAYEQYF.

As concerns this clonotype: This sequence may be a read error, since a much larger clone differs from it by one base. V is TRBV5-4 and J is TRBJ2-3, with 8 bases that match TRBD2. The V and J ends lost 0 bases and 8 bases, in that order; junction bases with no gene match: 11. The CDR3 contains 16 residues. Germline V gene lookup returns CDR1 SGHNT and CDR2 YYREEE (reference sequence). This CDR3 is CASSLAGLTGGATQYF. The CDR3 DNA reads as TGTGCCAGCAGCTTGGCCGGACTAACGGGGGGGGCTACGCAGTATTTT. Together with reference TRBV5-4 and TRBJ2-3, the CDR3 gives the full variable domain: ETGVTQSPTHLIKTRGQQVTLRCSSQSGHNTVSWYQQALGQGPQFIFQYYREEENGRGNFPPRFSGLQFPNYSSELNVNALELDDSALYLCASSLAGLTGGATQYFGPGTRLTVL.

This clonotype was observed once. This chain joins TRBV20-1 and TRBJ2-7, with D unclear. The CDR3 length is 15 residues. The germline V and J ends were trimmed by 0 bases and 4 bases, with 16 bases remaining between them. In germline, CDR1 is DFQATT, CDR2 SNEGSKA (reference sequence). The CDR3 DNA reads TGCAGTGCTAGAGATCAGCAGAAAAGGACGTACGAGCAGTACTTC. Protein sequence: CSARDQQKRTYEQYF.

This rearrangement joins TRBV19 to TRBJ1-2; 9 bases fit TRBD1. The germline gives CDR1 LNHDA, CDR2 SQIVND (reference sequence). The CDR3 loop spans 15 amino acids. The V segment lost 5 bases and the J segment 6 bases; nucleotides outside the gene matches: 10. The DNA for the CDR3 is TGTGCCAGTAGTGTAGCGGGACAGGGTTCGCATGGCTACACCTTC. Translated: CASSVAGQGSHGYTF.

This clonotype was counted at least ten times. The chain is built from TRBV20-1 and TRBJ2-1; TRBD2 matches 13 bases. The CDR3 consists of 15 residues. Germline loops: CDR1 DFQATT, CDR2 SNEGSKA (reference sequence). Trimming took 5 bases from V and 4 from J; bases not matched to a gene: 5. This chain's CDR3 is CSAATSGRGYNEQFF. CDR3 DNA sequence: TGCAGTGCTGCCACTAGCGGGAGGGGGTACAATGAGCAGTTCTTC.

The chain couples TRBV7-9 to TRBJ2-7; D not certain. CDR1 SEHNR and CDR2 FQNEAQ come from the germline V gene (reference sequence). This CDR3 is built from 12 residues. Trimming removed 5 bases from V and 6 bases from J, with 11 bases in between. The CDR3 nucleotides read TGTGCCAGCAGCCCATCGGCGTCCGAGCAGTACTTC. This encodes CASSPSASEQYF.

The chain recombines TRBV7-2 with TRBJ2-5; maybe TRBD2 (6 bases). Germline CDR1 and CDR2: SGHTA and FQGNSA. The CDR3 is 13 amino acids. V lost 6 bases to trimming and J lost 5 bases, with 13 bases between them. This chain's CDR3 is CASSYKGRETQYF. The CDR3 DNA sequence: TGTGCCAGCAGTTATAAGGGGAGGGAGACCCAGTACTTC.

This clonotype was seen many times. The chain is built from TRBV19 and TRBJ2-5; weak D call: TRBD2 (6 bases). Germline V gene data show CDR1 as LNHDA and CDR2 as SQIVND (reference sequence). Trimming stripped 8 bases from V and 3 bases from J, with 13 bases between. The CDR3 has 13 residues. This chain's CDR3 is CASAGTLKETQYF. CDR3 DNA sequence: TGTGCCAGTGCCGGGACTTTGAAAGAGACCCAGTACTTC.

With regard to this clonotype: A junction boundary mismatches the germline segment, possibly from a read error. This chain joins TRBV11-1 and TRBJ1-2; no clear D. The CDR3 is made up of 14 amino acids. The germline V gene has CDR1 SGHAT and CDR2 FQDESV (reference sequence). The CDR3 DNA is TGTCCCAGCAGCTTCACCCGGGGAAACTATGGCTACACCTTC. Its translation: CPSSFTRGNYGYTF.